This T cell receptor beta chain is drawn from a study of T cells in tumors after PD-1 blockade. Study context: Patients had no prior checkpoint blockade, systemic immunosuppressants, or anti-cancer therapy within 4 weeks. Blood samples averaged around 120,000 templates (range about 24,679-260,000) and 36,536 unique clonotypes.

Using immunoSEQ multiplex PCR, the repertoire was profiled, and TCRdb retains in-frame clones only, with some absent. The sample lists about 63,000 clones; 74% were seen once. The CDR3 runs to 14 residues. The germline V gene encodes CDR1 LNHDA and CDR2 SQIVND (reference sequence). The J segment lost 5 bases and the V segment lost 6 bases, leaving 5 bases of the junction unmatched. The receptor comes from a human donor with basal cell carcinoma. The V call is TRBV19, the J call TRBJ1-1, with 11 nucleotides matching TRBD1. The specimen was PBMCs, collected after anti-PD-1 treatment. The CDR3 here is CASRRTGGWTEAFF. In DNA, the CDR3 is TGTGCCAGTAGGAGGACAGGGGGCTGGACTGAAGCTTTCTTT.